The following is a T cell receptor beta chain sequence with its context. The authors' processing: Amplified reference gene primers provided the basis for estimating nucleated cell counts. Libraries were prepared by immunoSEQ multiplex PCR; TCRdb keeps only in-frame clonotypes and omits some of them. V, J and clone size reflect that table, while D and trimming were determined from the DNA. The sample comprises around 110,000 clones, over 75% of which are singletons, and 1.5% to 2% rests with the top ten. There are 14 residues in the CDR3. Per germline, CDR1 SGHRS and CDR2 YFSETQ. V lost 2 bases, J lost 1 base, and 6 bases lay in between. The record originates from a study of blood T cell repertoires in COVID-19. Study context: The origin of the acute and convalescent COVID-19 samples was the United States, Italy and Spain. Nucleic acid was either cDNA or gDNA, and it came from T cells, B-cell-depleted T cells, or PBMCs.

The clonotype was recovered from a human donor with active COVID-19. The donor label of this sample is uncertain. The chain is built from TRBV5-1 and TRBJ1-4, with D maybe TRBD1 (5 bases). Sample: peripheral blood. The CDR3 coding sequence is TGCGCCAGCAGCTTCCAGGGAACTAATGAAAAACTGTTTTTT. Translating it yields CASSFQGTNEKLFF.